This T cell receptor (beta chain) was recorded in a study of blood T cell repertoires in COVID-19. Study context: The United States, Italy and Spain were the sources of the acute and convalescent COVID-19 samples. T cells, B-cell-depleted T cells, or PBMCs supplied cDNA or gDNA.

This CDR3 comprises 16 residues. J was trimmed by 0 bases and V by 1 base; bases with no gene match: 5. Germline loops: CDR1 SEHNR, CDR2 FQNEAQ (reference sequence). Cohort assignment relied on participant-reported clinical history. In Cohort 3, a recovered donor had either two negative PCRs, clearance, or symptom resolution. The protocol was immunoSEQ multiplex PCR, while the TCRdb copy is restricted to in-frame clones and leaves out a portion. The sample lists more than 250,000 clones, roughly 90% occurring once. This receptor was identified in a woman in her 30s who had recovered from COVID-19. This chain connects TRBV7-9 to TRBJ1-1; 7 bases fit TRBD1. The sequencing input was PBMCs or T cells enriched from blood (not recorded which). The CDR3 nucleotides are TGTGCCAGCAGCTTAGGGGACAGCAGTTTGAACACTGAAGCTTTCTTT. It translates to CASSLGDSSLNTEAFF.